The source of this TCR beta chain is a study of sequential checkpoint blockade in melanoma. About the study: First-line arms were nivolumab then ipilimumab, or the reverse, randomized 1:1. Maintenance nivolumab came after either treatment sequence.

The V end was cut by 5 bases, the J end by 4 bases, with 11 bases between. Germline lookup yields CDR1 MDHEN and CDR2 SYDVKM. The CDR3 contains 13 residues. The assay was immunoSEQ multiplex PCR, and TCRdb's table has in-frame clones only and misses some. Among some 20,000 clones listed, 65% to 85% were seen once. The treatment was: randomized to nivolumab then ipilimumab (arm A) or the reverse (arm B). None of the patients previously received DNA-damaging chemotherapy. Live CD3+CD8+ CD19− CD56− cells were sorted from PBMCs. The sample here was CD8+ T cells sorted from blood (inferred from file names), taken from a patient given nivolumab and ipilimumab in sequence. The sequence was obtained from a human donor with melanoma. V is TRBV28 and J is TRBJ1-1; D remains ambiguous. CDR3 coding DNA: TGTGCCAGCAGTCTTCCCTCGGGCACTGAAGCTTTCTTT. Its translation: CASSLPSGTEAFF.